This TCR beta chain was observed in a study of type 1 and type 2 diabetes patients. Study summary: Across the study, some 20 million paired-end reads were produced.

CDR1 and CDR2 (germline): SGHTA, FQGNSA. Trimming at V came to 3 bases and at J to 1 base, leaving 8 bases not matched to a gene. This CDR3 region has 16 residues. Amplification started from genomic DNA. A primer set of 30 forward and 13 reverse primers amplified the CDR3. MiXCR, run by TCRdb on the multiplex PCR reads, gives a single entry per CDR3 protein. This table has fewer than 350,000 distinct CDR3 sequences, roughly 44% appearing once. Sequenced sample: peripheral blood mononuclear cells (PBMCs). The chain employs TRBV7-2 and TRBJ2-7; 8 bases match TRBD1. The TCR originated in a man aged 18 to 35 with type 2 diabetes. CDR3 sequence reads: CASSLRSGQGSYEQYF. The CDR3 DNA sequence: TGTGCCAGCAGCTTGCGTAGCGGACAGGGTTCCTACGAGCAGTACTTC.